This passage covers 3 T cell receptor beta chains from one sample sequenced in a study of blood T cells in healthy people across ages (dated by TCRdb to about 2015). Library method: 5' RACE. Sequencing instrument: Illumina HiSeq 2500. A second about 7 to 12 cycle PCR used a sample-barcoded 5' primer and a J-beta primer mix. TCRdb ran its own pipeline on the public reads, namely fastp trimming at Q25 and MiXCR clone calling, and kept in-frame beta chains. One record per CDR3 amino acid sequence lists the most common genes and DNA. The sample table shows approximately 810,000 distinct CDR3 sequences, and around 28% are seen once. The ten largest clonotypes hold 15% to 20% of the sample. Sequencing used blood. Every receptor here comes from a woman aged 80 or over in good health.

The chain joins TRBV11-2 to TRBJ1-1; 7 bases map to TRBD1. CDR3 length: 14 residues. Germline assignment: CDR1 SGHAT and CDR2 FQNNGV. With V trimmed by 6 bases and J by 3 bases, 7 bases remained unmatched. The DNA for the CDR3 is TGTGCCAGCAGACCAACTCAGGGGGACACTGAAGCTTTCTTT. This encodes CASRPTQGDTEAFF. The whole variable domain, filled in from reference TRBV11-2 and TRBJ1-1, reads EAGVAQSPRYKIIEKRQSVAFWCNPISGHATLYWYQQILGQGPKLLIQFQNNGVVDDSQLPKDRFSAERLKGVDSTLKIQPAKLEDSAVYLCASRPTQGDTEAFFGQGTRLTVV.

About this clonotype: A much larger clone sits a single nucleotide away, making a read error possible. V and J are TRBV20-1 and TRBJ2-1; tentatively, D is TRBD2 (6 bases). Near its end, the DNA agrees better with TRBJ2-7, so the J call may be wrong. The CDR3 sequence is 14 residues long. Germline V gene sequence: CDR1 DFQATT, CDR2 SNEGSKA (reference sequence). CDR3 coding DNA: TGCAGTGCTAGCCGCGGGGCCTCCTACAATGAGCAGTACTTC. Translating gives CSASRGASYNEQYF.

This clonotype was recorded many times. This chain connects TRBV7-2 to TRBJ2-4; D is unclear. Germline CDR1 reads SGHTA; CDR2 reads FQGNSA. V dropped 4 bases and J dropped 5 bases, with 12 bases sitting between them. The CDR3 is 14 residues long. The CDR3 loop reads CASSSWQLQNIQYF. The CDR3 nucleotides read TGTGCCAGCAGCTCCTGGCAGCTCCAAAACATTCAGTACTTC.